This TCR beta chain was sequenced in a study of cytomegalovirus exposure and HLA in healthy donors. After removal of 5 bases from V and 0 bases from J, the junction contained 7 bases not matched to a gene. Germline V gives CDR1 SEHNR, CDR2 FQNEAQ (reference sequence). This CDR3 comprises 15 residues. Whole-study findings and limits: One cluster of highly shared sequence variants probably arose as a sequencing artifact. Cytomegalovirus status was reportedly diagnosed by the classifier with high specificity and sensitivity. Associated with HLA alleles at 0.05 false discovery rate in a later analysis were about 17,000 TCR beta sequences. In a later analysis, a missense DCLRE1C variant was linked to TCR beta V- and J-gene trimming.

Remarks on this clone: No antigen is known for it.

The PCR ran on 60 Vbeta and 13 Jbeta primers. Generated by immunoSEQ multiplex PCR, the TCRdb table keeps only in-frame clones and is missing some. The sample holds over 110,000 clones, about 79% seen once. The chain has TRBV7-9 and TRBJ2-7, with 7 bases that match TRBD1. The sequence was obtained from a male donor in good health and CMV-seronegative. The sequencing input was PBMCs. Written as DNA, the CDR3 is TGTGCCAGCAGCCATTGGACAGGAGCCTCCTACGAGCAGTACTTC. This translates into CASSHWTGASYEQYF.